This T cell receptor beta chain is from a study of control samples from healthy donors and cancer patients. The germline V gene has CDR1 SGHAT and CDR2 FQNNGV. Trimming took off 2 bases at V and 2 bases at J, with 9 bases between the two ends. The CDR3 has 15 amino acids. TCRdb keeps only in-frame clones here, not all; method: immunoSEQ multiplex PCR. Of about 170,000 clones listed, 90% to 95% were seen once; the top ten hold over 4%. The specimen sequenced was blood. The chain links TRBV11-2 to TRBJ1-4; D may be TRBD1 (5 bases). This sequence was found in a woman aged 60 to 75 in good health. DNA of the CDR3: TGTGCCAGCAGCTTAAGCAGGGTGACTAATGAAAAACTGTTTTTT. Amino acid sequence: CASSLSRVTNEKLFF.